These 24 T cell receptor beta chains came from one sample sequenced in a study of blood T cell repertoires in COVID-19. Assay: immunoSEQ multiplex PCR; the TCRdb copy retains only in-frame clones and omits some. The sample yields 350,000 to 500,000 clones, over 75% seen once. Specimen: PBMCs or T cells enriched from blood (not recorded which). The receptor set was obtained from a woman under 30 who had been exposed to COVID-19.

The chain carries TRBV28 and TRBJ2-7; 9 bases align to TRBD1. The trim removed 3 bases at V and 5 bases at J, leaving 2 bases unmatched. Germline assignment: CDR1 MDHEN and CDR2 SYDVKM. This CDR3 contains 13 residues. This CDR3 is CASSFGTGNEQYF. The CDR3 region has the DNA TGTGCCAGCAGTTTCGGGACAGGGAACGAGCAGTACTTC.

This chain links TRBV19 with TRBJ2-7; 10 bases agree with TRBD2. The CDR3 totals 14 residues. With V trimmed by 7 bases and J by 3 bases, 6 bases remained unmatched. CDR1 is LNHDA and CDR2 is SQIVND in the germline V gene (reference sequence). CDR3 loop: CASKEREGFYEQYF. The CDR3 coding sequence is TGTGCCAGTAAGGAGCGGGAGGGTTTCTACGAGCAGTACTTC.

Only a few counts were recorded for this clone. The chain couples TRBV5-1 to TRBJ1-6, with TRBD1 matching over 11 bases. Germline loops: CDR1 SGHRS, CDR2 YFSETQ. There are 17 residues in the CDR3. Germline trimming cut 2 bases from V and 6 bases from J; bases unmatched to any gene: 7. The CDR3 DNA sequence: TGCGCCAGCAGCTTAGGACAGGGGGCGTTTGGTAATTCACCCCTCCACTTT. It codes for CASSLGQGAFGNSPLHF.

CDR3 nucleotides: TGTGCCAGCAGCCCGGGACAGGCGTCTAACTATGGCTACACCTTC. This encodes CASSPGQASNYGYTF. The chain has TRBV28 and TRBJ1-2; TRBD1 agrees at 8 bases. The J segment lost 0 bases and the V segment lost 6 bases, leaving 6 bases of the junction unmatched. The CDR3 runs 15 residues. Looked up from germline, CDR1 is MDHEN and CDR2 is SYDVKM.

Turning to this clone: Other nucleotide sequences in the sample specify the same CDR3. The CDR3 nucleotides read TGTGCCAGTAGTATTGGACAGGGCCTGAACACTGAAGCTTTCTTT. Amino acid sequence: CASSIGQGLNTEAFF. V usage is TRBV19 and J usage is TRBJ1-1, with 8 bases fitting TRBD1. CDR1 is LNHDA and CDR2 is SQIVND in the germline V gene (reference sequence). The CDR3 has 15 residues. V lost 3 bases to trimming and J lost 0 bases; unmatched junction nucleotides: 3.

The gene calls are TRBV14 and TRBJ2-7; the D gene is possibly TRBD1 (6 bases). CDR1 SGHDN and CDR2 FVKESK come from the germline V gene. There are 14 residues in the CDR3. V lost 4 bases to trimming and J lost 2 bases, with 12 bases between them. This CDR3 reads CASSPNRAPYEQYF. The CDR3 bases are TGTGCCAGCAGCCCGAACAGGGCACCCTACGAGCAGTACTTC.

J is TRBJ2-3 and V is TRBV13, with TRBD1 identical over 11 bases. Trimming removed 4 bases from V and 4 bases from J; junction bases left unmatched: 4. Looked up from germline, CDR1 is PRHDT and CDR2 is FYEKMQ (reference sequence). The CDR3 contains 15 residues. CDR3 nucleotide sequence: TGTGCCAGCAGCTCCGGGACAGGGGGGTCAGATACGCAGTATTTT. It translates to CASSSGTGGSDTQYF.

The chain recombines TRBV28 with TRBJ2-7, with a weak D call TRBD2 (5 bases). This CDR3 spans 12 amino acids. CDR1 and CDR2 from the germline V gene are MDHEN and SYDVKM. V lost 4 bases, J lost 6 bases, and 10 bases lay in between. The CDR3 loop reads CASSWTGSEQYF. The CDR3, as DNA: TGTGCCAGCAGTTGGACGGGGTCCGAGCAGTACTTC.

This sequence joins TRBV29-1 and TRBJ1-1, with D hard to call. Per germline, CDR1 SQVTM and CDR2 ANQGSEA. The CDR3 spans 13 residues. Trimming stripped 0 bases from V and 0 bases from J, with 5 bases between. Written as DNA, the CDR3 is TGCAGCGTTGAAGAACAGATGAACACTGAAGCTTTCTTT. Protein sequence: CSVEEQMNTEAFF. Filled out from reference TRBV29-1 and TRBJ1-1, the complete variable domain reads SAVISQKPSRDICQRGTSLTIQCQVDSQVTMMFWYRQQPGQSLTLIATANQGSEATYESGFVIDKFPISRPNLTFSTLTVSNMSPEDSSIYLCSVEEQMNTEAFFGQGTRLTVV.

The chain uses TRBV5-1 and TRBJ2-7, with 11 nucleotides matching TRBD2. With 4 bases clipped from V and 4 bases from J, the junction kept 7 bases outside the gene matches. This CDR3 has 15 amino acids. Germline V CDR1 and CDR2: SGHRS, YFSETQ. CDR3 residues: CASSPETSGMYEQYF. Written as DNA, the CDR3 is TGCGCCAGCAGCCCCGAGACTAGCGGGATGTACGAGCAGTACTTC.

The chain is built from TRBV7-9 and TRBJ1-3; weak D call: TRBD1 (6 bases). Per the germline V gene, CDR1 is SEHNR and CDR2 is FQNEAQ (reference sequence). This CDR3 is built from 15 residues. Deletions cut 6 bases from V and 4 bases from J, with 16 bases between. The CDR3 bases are TGTGCCAGCAGTCTACTACAGGGCGCAGGAAACACCATATATTTT. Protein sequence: CASSLLQGAGNTIYF.

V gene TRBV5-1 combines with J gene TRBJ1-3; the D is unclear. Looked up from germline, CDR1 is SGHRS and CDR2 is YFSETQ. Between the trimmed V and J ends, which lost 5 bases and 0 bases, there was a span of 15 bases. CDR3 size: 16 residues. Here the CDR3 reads CASSLAGEGSGNTIYF. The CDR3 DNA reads TGCGCCAGCAGTCTGGCCGGGGAGGGCTCTGGAAACACCATATATTTT.

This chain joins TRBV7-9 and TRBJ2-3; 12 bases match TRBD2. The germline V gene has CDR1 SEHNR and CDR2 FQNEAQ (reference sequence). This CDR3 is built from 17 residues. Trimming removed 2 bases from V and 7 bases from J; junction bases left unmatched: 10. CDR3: CASSLRPSGGEYNTQYF. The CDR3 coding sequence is TGTGCCAGCAGCTTAAGGCCTAGCGGGGGGGAGTATAATACGCAGTATTTT.

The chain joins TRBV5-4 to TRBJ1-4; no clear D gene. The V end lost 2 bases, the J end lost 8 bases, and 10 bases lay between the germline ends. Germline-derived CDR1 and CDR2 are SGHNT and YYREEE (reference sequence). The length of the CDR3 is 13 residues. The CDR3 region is CASSFGEREKLFF. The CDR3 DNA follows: TGTGCCAGCAGCTTTGGGGAGAGGGAAAAACTGTTTTTT.

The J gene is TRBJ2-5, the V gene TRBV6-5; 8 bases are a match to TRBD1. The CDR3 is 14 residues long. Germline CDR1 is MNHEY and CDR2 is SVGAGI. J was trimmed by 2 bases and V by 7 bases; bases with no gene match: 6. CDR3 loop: CASTQGALQETQYF. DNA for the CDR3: TGTGCCAGCACCCAGGGGGCTCTACAAGAGACCCAGTACTTC.

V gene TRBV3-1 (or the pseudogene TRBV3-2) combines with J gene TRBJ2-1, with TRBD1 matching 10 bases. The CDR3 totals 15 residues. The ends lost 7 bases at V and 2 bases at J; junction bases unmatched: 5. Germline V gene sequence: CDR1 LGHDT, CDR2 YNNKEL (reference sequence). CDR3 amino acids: CASTKGTGAYNEQFF. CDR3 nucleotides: TGTGCCAGCACCAAAGGGACAGGGGCCTACAATGAGCAGTTCTTC.

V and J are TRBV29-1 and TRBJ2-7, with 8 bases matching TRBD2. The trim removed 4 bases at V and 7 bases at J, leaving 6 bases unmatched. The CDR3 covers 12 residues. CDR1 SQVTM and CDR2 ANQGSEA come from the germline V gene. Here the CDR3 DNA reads TGCAGCGTTGCTGGCGGGGGGACGGAGCAGTACTTC. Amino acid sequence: CSVAGGGTEQYF.

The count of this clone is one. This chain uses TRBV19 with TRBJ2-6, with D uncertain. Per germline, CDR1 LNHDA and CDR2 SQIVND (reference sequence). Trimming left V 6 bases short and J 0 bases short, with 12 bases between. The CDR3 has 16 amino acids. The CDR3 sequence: CASSSSQHSGANVLTF. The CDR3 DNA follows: TGTGCCAGTAGCTCTTCTCAACACTCTGGGGCCAACGTCCTGACTTTC.

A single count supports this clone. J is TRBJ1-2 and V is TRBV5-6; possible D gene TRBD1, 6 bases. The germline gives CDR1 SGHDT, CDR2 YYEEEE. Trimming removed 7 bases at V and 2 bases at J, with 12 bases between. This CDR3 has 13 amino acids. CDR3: CASSAGENYGYTF. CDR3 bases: TGTGCCAGCTCGGCAGGGGAAAACTATGGCTACACCTTC. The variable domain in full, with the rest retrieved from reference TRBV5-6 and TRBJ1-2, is DAGVTQSPTHLIKTRGQQVTLRCSPKSGHDTVSWYQQALGQGPQFIFQYYEEEERQRGNFPDRFSGHQFPNYSSELNVNALLLGDSALYLCASSAGENYGYTFGSGTRLTVV.

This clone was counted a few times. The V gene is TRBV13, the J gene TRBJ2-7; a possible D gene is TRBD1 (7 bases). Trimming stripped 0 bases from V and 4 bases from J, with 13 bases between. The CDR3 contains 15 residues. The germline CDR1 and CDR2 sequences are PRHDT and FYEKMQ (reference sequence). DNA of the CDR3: TGTGCCAGCAGCTTAGGAGGAGGGGGCCAGTACGAGCAGTACTTC. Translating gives CASSLGGGGQYEQYF.

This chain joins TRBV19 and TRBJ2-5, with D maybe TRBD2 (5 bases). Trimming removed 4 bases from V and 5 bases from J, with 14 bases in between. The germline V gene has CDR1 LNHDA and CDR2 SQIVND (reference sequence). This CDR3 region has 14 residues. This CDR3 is CASSTRGRAETQYF. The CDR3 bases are TGTGCCAGTAGTACCCGGGGAAGGGCGGAGACCCAGTACTTC.

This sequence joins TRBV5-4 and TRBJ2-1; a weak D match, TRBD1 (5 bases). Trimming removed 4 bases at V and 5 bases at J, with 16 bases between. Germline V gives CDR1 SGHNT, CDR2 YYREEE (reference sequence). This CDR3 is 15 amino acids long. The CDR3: CASSLPGAPHNEQFF. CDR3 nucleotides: TGTGCCAGCAGCCTCCCTGGGGCCCCCCACAATGAGCAGTTCTTC.

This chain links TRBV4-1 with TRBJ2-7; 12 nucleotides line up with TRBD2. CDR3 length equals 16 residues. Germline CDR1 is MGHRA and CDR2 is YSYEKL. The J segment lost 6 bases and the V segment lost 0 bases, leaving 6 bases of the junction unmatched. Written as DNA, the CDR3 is TGCGCCAGCAGCCAAGACGGGACTAGCGGGTCTTTCGAGCAGTACTTC. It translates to CASSQDGTSGSFEQYF.

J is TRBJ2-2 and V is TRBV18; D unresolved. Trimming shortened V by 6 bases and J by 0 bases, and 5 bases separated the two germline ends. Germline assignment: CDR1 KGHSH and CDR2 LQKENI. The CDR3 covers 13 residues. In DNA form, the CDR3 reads TGTGCCAGCTCTTTAACGAACACCGGGGAGCTGTTTTTT. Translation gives CASSLTNTGELFF.